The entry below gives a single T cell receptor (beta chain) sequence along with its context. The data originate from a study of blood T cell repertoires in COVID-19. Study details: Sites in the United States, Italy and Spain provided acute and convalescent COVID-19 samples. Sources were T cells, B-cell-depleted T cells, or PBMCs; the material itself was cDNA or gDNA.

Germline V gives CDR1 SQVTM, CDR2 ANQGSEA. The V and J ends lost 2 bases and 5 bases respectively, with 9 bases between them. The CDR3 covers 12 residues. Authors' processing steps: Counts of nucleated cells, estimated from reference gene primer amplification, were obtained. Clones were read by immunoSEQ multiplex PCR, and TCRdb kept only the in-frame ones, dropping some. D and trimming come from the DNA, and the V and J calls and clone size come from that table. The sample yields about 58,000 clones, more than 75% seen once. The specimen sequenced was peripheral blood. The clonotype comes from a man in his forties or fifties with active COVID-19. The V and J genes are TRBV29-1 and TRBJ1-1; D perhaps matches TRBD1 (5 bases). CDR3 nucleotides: TGCAGCGTTGAAATGGGGGGAACTGAAGCTTTCTTT. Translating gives CSVEMGGTEAFF.